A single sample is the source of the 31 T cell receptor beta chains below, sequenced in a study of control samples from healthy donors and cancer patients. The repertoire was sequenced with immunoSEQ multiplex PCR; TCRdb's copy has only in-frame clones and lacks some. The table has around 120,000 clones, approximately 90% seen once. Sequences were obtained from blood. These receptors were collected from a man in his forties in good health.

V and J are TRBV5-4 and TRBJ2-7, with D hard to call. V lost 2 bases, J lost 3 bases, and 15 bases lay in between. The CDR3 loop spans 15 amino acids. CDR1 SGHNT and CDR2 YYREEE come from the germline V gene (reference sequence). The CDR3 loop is CASSFGTESFYEQYF. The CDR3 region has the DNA TGTGCCAGCAGCTTCGGAACAGAATCTTTCTACGAGCAGTACTTC.

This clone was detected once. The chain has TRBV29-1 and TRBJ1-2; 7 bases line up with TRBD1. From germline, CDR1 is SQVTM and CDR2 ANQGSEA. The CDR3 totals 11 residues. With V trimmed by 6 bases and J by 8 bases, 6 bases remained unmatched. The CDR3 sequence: CSVGQAGGYTF. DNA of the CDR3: TGCAGCGTCGGACAGGCGGGGGGCTACACCTTC.

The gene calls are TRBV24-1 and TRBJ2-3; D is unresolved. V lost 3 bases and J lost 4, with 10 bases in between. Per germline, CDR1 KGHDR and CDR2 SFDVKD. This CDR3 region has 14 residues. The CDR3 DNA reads TGTGCCACCAGTGATACTTCGGTTTCAGATACGCAGTATTTT. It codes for CATSDTSVSDTQYF.

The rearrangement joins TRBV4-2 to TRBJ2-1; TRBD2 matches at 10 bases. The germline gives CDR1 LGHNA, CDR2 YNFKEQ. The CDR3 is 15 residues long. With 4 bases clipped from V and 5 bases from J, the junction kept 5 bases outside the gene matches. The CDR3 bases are TGTGCCAGCAGCCTGAGCGGGGGGGCCGACAATGAGCAGTTCTTC. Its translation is CASSLSGGADNEQFF.

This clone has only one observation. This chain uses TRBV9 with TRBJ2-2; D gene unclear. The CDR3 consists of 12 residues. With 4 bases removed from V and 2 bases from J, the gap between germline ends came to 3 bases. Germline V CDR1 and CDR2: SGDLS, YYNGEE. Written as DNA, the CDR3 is TGTGCCAGCAGCTTCAACACCGGGGAGCTGTTTTTT. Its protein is CASSFNTGELFF.

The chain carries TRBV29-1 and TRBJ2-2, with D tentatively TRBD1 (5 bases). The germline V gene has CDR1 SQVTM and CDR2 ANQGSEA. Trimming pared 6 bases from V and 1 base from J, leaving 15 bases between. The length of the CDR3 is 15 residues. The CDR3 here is CSVTKNDRNTGELFF. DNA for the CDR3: TGCAGCGTAACGAAAAACGACAGGAACACCGGGGAGCTGTTTTTT.

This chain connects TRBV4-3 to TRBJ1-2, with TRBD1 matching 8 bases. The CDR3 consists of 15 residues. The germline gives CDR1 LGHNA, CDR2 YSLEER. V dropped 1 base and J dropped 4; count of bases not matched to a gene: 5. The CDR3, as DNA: TGCGCCAGCAGCCAAGGAGTCGGGACAGGCTATGGCTACACCTTC. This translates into CASSQGVGTGYGYTF.

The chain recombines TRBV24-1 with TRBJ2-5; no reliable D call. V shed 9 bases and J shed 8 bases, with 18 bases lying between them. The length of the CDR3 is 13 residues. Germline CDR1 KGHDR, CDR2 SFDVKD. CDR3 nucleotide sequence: TGTGCCACCTCCCCCGGGCAGCCTCGAACCCAGTACTTC. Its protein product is CATSPGQPRTQYF.

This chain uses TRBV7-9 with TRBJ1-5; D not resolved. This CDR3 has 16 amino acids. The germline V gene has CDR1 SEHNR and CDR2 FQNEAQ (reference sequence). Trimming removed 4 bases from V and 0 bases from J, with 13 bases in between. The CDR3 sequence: CASSSSIPYSNQPQHF. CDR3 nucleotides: TGTGCCAGCAGCTCTTCTATTCCCTATAGCAATCAGCCCCAGCATTTT.

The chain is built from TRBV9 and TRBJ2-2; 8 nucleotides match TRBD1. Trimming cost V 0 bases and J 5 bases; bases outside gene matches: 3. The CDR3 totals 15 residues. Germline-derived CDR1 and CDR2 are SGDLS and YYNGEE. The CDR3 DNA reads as TGTGCCAGCAGCGTAGGACAGGGGAAGACCGGGGAGCTGTTTTTT. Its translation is CASSVGQGKTGELFF.

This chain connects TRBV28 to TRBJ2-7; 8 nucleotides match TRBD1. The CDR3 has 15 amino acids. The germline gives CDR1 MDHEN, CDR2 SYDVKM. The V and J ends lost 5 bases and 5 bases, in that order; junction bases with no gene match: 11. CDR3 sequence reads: CASSPHQGARDEQYF. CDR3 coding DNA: TGTGCCAGCAGTCCCCACCAGGGGGCTAGGGACGAGCAGTACTTC. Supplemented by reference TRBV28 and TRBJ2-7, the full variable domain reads DVKVTQSSRYLVKRTGEKVFLECVQDMDHENMFWYRQDPGLGLRLIYFSYDVKMKEKGDIPEGYSVSREKKERFSLILESASTNQTSMYLCASSPHQGARDEQYFGPGTRLTVT.

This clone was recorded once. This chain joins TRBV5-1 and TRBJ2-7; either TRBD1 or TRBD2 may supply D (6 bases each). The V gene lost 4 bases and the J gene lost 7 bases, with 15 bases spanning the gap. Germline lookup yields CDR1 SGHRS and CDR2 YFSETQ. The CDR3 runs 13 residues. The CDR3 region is CASSPTGTGEQYF. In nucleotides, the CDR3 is TGCGCCAGCAGCCCCACAGGGACTGGGGAGCAGTACTTC.

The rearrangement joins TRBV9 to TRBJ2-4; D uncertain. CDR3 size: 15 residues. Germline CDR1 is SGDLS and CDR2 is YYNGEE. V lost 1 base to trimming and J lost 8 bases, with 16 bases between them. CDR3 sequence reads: CASSVSAGSIDIQYF. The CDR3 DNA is TGTGCCAGCAGCGTATCGGCAGGTTCAATAGACATTCAGTACTTC.

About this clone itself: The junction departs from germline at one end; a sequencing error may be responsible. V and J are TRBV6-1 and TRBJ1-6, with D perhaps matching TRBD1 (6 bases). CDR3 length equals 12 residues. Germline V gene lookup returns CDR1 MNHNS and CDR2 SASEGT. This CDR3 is CASSEAWGPRYF. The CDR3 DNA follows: TGTGCCAGCAGTGAAGCGTGGGGGCCCAGGTACTTT.

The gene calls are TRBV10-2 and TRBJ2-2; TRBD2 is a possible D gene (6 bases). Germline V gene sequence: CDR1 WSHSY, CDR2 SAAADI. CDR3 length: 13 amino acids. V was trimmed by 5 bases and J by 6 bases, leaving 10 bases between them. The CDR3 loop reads CASSNGGSGELFF. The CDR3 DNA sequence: TGCGCCAGCAGTAACGGGGGATCCGGGGAGCTGTTTTTT.

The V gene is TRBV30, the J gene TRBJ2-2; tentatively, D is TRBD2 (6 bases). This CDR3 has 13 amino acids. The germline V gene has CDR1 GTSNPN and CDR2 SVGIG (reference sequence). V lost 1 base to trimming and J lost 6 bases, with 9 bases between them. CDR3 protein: CAWSGASAGELFF. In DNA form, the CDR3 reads TGTGCCTGGAGTGGGGCTAGCGCCGGGGAGCTGTTTTTT.

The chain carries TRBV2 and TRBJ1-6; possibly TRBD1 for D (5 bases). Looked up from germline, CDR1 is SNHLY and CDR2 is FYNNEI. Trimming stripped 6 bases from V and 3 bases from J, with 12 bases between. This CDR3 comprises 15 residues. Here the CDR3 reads CASRGSTVYNSPLHF. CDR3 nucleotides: TGTGCCAGCAGGGGTTCGACAGTCTATAATTCACCCCTCCACTTT.

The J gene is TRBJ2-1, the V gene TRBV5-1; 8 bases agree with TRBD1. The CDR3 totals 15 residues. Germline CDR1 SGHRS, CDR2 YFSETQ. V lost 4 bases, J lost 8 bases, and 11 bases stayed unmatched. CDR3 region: CASSPADRDGDEQFF. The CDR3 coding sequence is TGCGCCAGCAGCCCGGCGGACAGGGACGGAGATGAGCAGTTCTTC.

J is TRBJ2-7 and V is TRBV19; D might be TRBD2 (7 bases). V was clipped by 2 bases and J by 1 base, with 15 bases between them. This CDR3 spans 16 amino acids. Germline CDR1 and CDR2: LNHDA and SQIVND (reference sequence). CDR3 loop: CASSINAGEGSYEQYF. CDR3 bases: TGTGCCAGTAGTATAAACGCAGGGGAGGGATCCTACGAGCAGTACTTC.

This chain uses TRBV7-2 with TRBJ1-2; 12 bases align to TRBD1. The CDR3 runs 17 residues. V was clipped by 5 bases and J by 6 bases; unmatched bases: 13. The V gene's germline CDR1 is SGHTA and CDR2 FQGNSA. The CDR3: CASSPQIRDRGRDGYTF. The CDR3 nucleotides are TGTGCCAGCAGCCCTCAGATCCGGGACAGGGGGCGTGATGGCTACACCTTC.

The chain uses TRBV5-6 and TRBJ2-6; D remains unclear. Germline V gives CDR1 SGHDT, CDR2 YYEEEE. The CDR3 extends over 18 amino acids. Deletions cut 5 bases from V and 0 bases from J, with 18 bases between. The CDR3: CASSPMDHPYSGANVLTF. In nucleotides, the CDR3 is TGTGCCAGCAGTCCTATGGATCACCCCTACTCTGGGGCCAACGTCCTGACTTTC.

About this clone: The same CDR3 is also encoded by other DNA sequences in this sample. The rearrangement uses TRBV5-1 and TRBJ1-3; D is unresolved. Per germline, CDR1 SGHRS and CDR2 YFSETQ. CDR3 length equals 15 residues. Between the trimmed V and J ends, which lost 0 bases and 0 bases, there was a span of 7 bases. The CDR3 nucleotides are TGCGCCAGCAGCTTGGACGGTAGCTCTGGAAACACCATATATTTT. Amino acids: CASSLDGSSGNTIYF.

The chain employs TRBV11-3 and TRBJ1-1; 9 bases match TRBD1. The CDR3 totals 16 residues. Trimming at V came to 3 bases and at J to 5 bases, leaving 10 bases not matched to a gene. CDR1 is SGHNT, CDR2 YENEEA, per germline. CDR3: CASSFGDRVRGTEAFF. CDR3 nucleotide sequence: TGTGCCAGCAGCTTCGGGGACAGGGTGCGAGGAACTGAAGCTTTCTTT. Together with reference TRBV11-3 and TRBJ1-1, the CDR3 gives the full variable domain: EAGVVQSPRYKIIEKKQPVAFWCNPISGHNTLYWYLQNLGQGPELLIRYENEEAVDDSQLPKDRFSAERLKGVDSTLKIQPAELGDSAVYLCASSFGDRVRGTEAFFGQGTRLTVV.

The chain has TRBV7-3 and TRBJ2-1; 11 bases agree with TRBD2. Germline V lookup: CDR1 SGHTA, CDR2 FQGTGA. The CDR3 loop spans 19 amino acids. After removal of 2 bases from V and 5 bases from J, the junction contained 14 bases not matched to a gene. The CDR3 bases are TGTGCCAGCAGCTTACAAGGGGGCAGGTCGACTAGCGGGGACAATGAGCAGTTCTTC. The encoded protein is CASSLQGGRSTSGDNEQFF.

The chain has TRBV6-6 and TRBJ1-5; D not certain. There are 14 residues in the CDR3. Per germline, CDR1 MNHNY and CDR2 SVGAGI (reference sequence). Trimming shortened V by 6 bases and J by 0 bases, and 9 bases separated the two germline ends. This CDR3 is CASRQSYSNQPQHF. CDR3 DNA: TGTGCCAGCAGACAGAGTTATAGCAATCAGCCCCAGCATTTT.

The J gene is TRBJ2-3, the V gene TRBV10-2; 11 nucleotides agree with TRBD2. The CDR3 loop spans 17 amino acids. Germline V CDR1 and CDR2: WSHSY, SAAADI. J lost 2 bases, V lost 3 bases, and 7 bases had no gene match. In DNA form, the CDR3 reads TGCGCCAGCAGTGATCAAGTACTAGCGGGGGCCACAGATACGCAGTATTTT. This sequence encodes CASSDQVLAGATDTQYF.

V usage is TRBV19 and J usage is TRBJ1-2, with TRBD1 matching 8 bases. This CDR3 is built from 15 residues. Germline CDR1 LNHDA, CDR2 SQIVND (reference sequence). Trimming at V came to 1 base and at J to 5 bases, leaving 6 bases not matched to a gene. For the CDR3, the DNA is TGTGCCAGTAGTATAGTGGCAGGGGGCAAGTATGGCTACACCTTC. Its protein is CASSIVAGGKYGYTF. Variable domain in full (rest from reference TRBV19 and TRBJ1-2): DGGITQSPKYLFRKEGQNVTLSCEQNLNHDAMYWYRQDPGQGLRLIYYSQIVNDFQKGDIAEGYSVSREKKESFPLTVTSAQKNPTAFYLCASSIVAGGKYGYTFGSGTRLTVV.

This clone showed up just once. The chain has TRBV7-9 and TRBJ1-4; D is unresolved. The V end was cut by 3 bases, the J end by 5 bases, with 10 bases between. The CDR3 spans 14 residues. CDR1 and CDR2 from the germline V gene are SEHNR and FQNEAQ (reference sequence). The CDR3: CASSLGRLNEKLFF. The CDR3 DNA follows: TGTGCCAGCAGCTTGGGGAGACTAAATGAAAAACTGTTTTTT.

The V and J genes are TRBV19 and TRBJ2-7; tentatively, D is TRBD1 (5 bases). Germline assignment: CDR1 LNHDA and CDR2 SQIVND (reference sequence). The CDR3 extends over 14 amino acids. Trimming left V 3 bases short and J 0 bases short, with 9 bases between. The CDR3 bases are TGTGCCAGTAGTATGCAGGGCAGCTCCTACGAGCAGTACTTC. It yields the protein CASSMQGSSYEQYF.

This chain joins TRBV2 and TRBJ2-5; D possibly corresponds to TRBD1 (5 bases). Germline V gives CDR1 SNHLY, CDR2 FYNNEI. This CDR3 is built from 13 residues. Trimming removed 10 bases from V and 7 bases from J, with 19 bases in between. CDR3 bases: TGTGCCACCGTTCTGGGGCGAGAAGCGACCCAGTACTTC. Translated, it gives CATVLGREATQYF.

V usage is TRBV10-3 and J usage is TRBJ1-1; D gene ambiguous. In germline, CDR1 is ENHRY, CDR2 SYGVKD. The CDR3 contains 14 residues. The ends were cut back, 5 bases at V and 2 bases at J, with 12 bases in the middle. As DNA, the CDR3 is TGTGCCATCAGTCAAAACGAGGGTAACACTGAAGCTTTCTTT. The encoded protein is CAISQNEGNTEAFF.